This T cell receptor (beta chain) was captured by sequencing in a study of cytomegalovirus exposure and HLA in healthy donors. This clone occurred once. What it binds is unknown. There are 15 residues in the CDR3. The ends lost 4 bases at V and 8 bases at J; junction bases unmatched: 4. Germline CDR1 reads MGHRA; CDR2 reads YSYEKL. The study, taken as a whole, reports: By a later analysis, the bulk of CMV-associated TCR beta chains appeared HLA-restricted.

PCR used 60 Vbeta primers and 13 Jbeta primers. Some clones are missing from TCRdb's copy, which holds only in-frame ones; the method was immunoSEQ multiplex PCR. The sample shows 75,000 to 100,000 clones, 60% to 85% of them seen only once. J is TRBJ2-1 and V is TRBV4-1; 14 nucleotides align to TRBD2. The source of this sequence is a man aged 60 to 69 in good health and CMV-seropositive. Sample: PBMCs. The CDR3 DNA sequence: TGCGCCAGCAGCCTGGGACTAGCGGGGGTGGATGAGCAGTTCTTC. Protein sequence: CASSLGLAGVDEQFF.